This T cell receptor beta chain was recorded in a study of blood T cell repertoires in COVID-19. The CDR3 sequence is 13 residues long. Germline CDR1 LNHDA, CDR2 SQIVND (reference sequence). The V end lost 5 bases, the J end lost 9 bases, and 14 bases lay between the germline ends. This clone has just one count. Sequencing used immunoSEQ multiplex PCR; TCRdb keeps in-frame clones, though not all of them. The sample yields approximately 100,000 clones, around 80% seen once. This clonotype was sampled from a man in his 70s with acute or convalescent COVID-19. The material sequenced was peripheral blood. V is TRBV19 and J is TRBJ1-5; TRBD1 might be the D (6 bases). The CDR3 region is CASSRQAYPPQHF. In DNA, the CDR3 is TGTGCCAGTAGTCGACAGGCCTACCCGCCCCAGCATTTT.